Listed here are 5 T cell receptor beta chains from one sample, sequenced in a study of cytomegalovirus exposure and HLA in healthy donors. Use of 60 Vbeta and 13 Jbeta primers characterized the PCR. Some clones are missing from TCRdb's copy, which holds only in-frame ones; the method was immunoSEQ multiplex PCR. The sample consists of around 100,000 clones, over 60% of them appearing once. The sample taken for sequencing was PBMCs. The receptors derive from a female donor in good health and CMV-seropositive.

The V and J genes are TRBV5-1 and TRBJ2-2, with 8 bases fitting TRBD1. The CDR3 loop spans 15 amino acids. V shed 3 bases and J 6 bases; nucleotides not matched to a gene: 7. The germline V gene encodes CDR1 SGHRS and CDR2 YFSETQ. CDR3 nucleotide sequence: TGCGCCAGCAGCTCCCTCGGCAGGGGGCCCGGGGAGCTGTTTTTT. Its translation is CASSSLGRGPGELFF.

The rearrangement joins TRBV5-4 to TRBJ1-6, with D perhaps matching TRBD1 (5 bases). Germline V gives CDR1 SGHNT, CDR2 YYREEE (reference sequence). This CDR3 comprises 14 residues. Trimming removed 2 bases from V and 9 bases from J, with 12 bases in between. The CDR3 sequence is CASSFGQGGSPLHF. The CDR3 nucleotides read TGTGCCAGCAGCTTCGGGCAGGGAGGTTCACCCCTCCACTTT. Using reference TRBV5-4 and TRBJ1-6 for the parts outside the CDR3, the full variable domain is ETGVTQSPTHLIKTRGQQVTLRCSSQSGHNTVSWYQQALGQGPQFIFQYYREEENGRGNFPPRFSGLQFPNYSSELNVNALELDDSALYLCASSFGQGGSPLHFGNGTRLTVT.

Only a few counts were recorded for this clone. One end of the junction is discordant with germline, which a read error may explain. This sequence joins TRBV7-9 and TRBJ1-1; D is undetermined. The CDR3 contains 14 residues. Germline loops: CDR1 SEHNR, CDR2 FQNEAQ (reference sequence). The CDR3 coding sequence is TGTTCCAGCAGCTCACAGACCATGAACACTGAAGCTTTCTTT. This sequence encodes CSSSSQTMNTEAFF.

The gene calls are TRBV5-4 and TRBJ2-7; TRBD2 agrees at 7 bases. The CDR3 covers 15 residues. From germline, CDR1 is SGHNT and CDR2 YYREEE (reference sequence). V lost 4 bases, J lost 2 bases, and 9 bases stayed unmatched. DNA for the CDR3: TGTGCCAGCAGCCCCGGGCTAGCGGATCCCTACGAGCAGTACTTC. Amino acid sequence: CASSPGLADPYEQYF.

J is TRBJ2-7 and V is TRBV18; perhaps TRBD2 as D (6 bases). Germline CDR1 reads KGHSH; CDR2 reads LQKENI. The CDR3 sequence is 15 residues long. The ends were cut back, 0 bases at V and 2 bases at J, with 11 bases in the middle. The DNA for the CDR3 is TGTGCCAGCTCACCACCGGGACTGGGAACCTACGAGCAGTACTTC. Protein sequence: CASSPPGLGTYEQYF.